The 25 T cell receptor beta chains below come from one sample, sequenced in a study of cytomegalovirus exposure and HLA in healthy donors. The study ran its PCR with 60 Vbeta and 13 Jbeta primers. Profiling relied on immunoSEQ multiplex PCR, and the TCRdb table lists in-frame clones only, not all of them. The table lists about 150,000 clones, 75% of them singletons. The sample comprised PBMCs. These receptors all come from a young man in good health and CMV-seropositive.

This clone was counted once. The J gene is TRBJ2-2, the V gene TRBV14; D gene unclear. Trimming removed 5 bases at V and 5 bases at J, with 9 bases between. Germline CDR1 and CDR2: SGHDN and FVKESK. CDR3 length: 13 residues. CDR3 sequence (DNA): TGTGCCAGCAGCACCAGTTTTACCGGGGAGCTGTTTTTT. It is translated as CASSTSFTGELFF.

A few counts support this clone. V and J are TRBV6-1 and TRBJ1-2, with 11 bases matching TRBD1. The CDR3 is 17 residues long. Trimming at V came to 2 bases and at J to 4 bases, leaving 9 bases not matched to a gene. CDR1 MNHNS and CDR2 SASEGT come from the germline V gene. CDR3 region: CASSESPMGTGGYGYTF. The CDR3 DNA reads TGTGCCAGCAGTGAAAGCCCCATGGGGACAGGGGGCTATGGCTACACCTTC.

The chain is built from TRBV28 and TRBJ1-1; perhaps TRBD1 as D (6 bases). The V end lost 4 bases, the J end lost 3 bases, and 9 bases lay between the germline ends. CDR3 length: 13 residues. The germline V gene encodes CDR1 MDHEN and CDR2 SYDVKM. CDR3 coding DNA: TGTGCCAGCAGTTCGGACAGAGACACTGAAGCTTTCTTT. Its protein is CASSSDRDTEAFF.

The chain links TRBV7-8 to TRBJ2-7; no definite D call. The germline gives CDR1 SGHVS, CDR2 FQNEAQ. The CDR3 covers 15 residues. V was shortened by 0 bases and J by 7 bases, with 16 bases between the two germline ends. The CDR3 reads CASSLARPEAEEQYF. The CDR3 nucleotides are TGTGCCAGCAGCTTAGCGAGGCCCGAGGCAGAAGAGCAGTACTTC.

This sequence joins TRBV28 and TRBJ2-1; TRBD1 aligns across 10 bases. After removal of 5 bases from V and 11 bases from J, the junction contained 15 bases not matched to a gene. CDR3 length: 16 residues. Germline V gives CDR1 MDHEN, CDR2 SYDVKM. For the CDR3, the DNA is TGTGCCAGCAGTCCCAGAGGACAGGGGGGTTTTGCCAAGCAGTTCTTC. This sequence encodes CASSPRGQGGFAKQFF.

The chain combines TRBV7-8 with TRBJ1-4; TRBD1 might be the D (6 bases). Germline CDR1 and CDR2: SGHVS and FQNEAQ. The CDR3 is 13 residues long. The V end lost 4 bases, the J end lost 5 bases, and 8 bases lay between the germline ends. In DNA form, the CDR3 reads TGTGCCAGCAGCTCGGACAGAAATGAAAAACTGTTTTTT. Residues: CASSSDRNEKLFF.

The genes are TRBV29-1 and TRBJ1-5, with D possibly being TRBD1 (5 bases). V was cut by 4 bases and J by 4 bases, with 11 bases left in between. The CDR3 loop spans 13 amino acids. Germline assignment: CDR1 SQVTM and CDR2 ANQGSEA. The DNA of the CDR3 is TGCAGCGTTGTTGCGGCAGGGAATCAGCCCCAGCATTTT. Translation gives CSVVAAGNQPQHF.

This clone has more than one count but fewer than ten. The DNA for the CDR3 is TGTGCCAGCAGCGTAGAGGGGACACTTAACACCGGGGAGCTGTTTTTT. This codes for CASSVEGTLNTGELFF. V gene TRBV9 combines with J gene TRBJ2-2, with TRBD1 as a possible D gene (6 bases). The V end was cut by 0 bases, the J end by 2 bases, with 11 bases between. Germline V gene sequence: CDR1 SGDLS, CDR2 YYNGEE. This CDR3 comprises 16 residues.

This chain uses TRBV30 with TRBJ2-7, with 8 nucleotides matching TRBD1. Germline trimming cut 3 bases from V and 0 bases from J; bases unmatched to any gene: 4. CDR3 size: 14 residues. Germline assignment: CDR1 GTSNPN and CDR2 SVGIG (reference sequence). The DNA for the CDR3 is TGTGCCTGGAGACGTCAGGGGGCCTCCTACGAGCAGTACTTC. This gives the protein CAWRRQGASYEQYF.

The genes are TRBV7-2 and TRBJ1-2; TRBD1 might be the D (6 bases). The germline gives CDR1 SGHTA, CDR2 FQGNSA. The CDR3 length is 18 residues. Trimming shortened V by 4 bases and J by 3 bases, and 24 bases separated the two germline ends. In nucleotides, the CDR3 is TGTGCCAGCAGCTCGGATTCCGGGACACTTTTCCTGGACTATGGCTACACCTTC. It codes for CASSSDSGTLFLDYGYTF. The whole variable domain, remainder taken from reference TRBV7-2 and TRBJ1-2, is GAGVSQSPSNKVTEKGKDVELRCDPISGHTALYWYRQSLGQGLEFLIYFQGNSAPDKSGLPSDRFSAERTGGSVSTLTIQRTQQEDSAVYLCASSSDSGTLFLDYGYTFGSGTRLTVV.

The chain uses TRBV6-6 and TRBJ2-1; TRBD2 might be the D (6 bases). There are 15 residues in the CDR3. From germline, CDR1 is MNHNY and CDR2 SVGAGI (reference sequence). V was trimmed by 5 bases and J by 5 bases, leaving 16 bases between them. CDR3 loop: CASSRTNSGHNEQFF. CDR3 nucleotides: TGTGCCAGCAGTCGAACAAATAGCGGACACAATGAGCAGTTCTTC.

The CDR3 region is CAWKAGAYEQYF. For the CDR3, the DNA is TGTGCCTGGAAAGCAGGGGCCTACGAGCAGTACTTC. This chain connects TRBV30 to TRBJ2-5, with TRBD1 as a possible D gene (6 bases). With the DNA end fitting TRBJ2-7 better, the J assignment may be wrong. The germline CDR1 and CDR2 sequences are GTSNPN and SVGIG (reference sequence). The CDR3 spans 12 residues.

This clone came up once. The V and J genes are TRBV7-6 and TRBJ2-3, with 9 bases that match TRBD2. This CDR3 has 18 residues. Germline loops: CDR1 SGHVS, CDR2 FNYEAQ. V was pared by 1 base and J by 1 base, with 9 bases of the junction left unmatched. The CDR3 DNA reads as TGTGCCAGCAGCTTAGTGAGTAGCGGGAGCGGGGGCACAGATACGCAGTATTTT. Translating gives CASSLVSSGSGGTDTQYF.

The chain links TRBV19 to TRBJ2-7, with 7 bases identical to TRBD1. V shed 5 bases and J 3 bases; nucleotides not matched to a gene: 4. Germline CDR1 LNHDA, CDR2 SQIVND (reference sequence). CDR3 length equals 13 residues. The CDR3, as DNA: TGTGCCAGTAGTTTTACAGGGGTCTACGAGCAGTACTTC. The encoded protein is CASSFTGVYEQYF.

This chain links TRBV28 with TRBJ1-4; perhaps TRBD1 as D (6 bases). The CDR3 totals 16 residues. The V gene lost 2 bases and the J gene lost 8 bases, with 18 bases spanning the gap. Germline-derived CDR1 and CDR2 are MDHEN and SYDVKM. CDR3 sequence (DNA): TGTGCCAGCAGTTTAGGGCTGCGCCCGGGGGGCGAAAAACTGTTTTTT. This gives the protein CASSLGLRPGGEKLFF.

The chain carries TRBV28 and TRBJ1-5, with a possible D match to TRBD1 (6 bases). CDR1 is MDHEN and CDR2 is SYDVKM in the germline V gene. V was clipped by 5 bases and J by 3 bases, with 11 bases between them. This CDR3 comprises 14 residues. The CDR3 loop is CASSPGTLNQPQHF. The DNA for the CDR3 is TGTGCCAGCAGTCCCGGGACACTCAATCAGCCCCAGCATTTT.

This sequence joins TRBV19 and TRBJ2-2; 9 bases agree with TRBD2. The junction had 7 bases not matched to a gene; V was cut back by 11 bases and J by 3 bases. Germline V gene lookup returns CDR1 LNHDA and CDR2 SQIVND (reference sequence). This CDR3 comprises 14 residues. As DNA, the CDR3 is TGTGCCGCGAATGCGGGAGGGTACACCGGGGAGCTGTTTTTT. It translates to CAANAGGYTGELFF.

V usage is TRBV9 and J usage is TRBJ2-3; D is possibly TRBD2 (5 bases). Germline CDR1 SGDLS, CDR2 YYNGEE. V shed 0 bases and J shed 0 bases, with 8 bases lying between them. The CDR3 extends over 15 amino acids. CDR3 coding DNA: TGTGCCAGCAGCGTAGCGGGGTTAAGCACAGATACGCAGTATTTT. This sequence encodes CASSVAGLSTDTQYF. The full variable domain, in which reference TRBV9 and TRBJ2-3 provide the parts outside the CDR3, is DSGVTQTPKHLITATGQRVTLRCSPRSGDLSVYWYQQSLDQGLQFLIQYYNGEERAKGNILERFSAQQFPDLHSELNLSSLELGDSALYFCASSVAGLSTDTQYFGPGTRLTVL.

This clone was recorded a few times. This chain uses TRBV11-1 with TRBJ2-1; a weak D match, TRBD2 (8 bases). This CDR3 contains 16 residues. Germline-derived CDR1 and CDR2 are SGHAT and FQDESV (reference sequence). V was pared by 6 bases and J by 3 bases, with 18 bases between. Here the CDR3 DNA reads TGTGCCAGCAGTGGGACAGCGGGGGAGAGCTACAATGAGCAGTTCTTC. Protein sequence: CASSGTAGESYNEQFF.

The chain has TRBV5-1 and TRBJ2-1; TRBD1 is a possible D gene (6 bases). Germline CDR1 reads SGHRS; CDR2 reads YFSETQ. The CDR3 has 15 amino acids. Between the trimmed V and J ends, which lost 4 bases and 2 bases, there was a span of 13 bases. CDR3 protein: CASSIDGTTYNEQFF. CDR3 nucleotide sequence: TGCGCCAGCAGCATCGACGGGACAACCTACAATGAGCAGTTCTTC.

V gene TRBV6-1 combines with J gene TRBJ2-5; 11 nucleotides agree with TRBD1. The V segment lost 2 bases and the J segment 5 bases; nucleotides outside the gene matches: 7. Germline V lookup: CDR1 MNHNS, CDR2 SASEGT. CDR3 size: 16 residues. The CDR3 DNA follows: TGTGCCAGCAGTGAATTGGACAGGGGGCGAGTGGAGACCCAGTACTTC. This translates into CASSELDRGRVETQYF.

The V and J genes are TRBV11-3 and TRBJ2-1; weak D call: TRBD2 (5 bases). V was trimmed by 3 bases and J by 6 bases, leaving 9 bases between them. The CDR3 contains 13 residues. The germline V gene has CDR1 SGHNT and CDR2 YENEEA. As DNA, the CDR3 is TGTGCCAGCAGCTTCGACTACCGCAATGAGCAGTTCTTC. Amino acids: CASSFDYRNEQFF.

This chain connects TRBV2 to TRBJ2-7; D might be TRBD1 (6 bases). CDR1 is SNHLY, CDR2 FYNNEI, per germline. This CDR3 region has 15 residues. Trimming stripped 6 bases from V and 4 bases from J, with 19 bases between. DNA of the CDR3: TGTGCCAGCAGCGCAGGGGCCGGGGCTAGGTACGAGCAGTACTTC. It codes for CASSAGAGARYEQYF.

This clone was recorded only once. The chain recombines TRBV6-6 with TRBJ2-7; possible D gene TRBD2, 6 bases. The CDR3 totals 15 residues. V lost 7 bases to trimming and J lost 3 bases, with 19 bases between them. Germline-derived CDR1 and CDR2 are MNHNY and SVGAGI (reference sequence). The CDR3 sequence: CASTLSPGELYEQYF. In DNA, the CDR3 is TGTGCCAGCACCTTATCCCCGGGAGAGCTCTACGAGCAGTACTTC.

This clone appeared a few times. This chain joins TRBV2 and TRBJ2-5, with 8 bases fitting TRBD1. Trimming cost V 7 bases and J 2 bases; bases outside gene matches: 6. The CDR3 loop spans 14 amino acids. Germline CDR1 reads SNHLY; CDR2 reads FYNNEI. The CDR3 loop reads CASTRGRLQETQYF. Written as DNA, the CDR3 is TGTGCCAGCACCAGGGGGCGGCTTCAAGAGACCCAGTACTTC.